This T cell receptor (beta chain) appears in the sequencing data of a study of identical twins. Broader study findings: Its conclusions, products of cross-sectional statistical analysis, did not come from following the same donors.

About this clonotype itself: No antigen is known for it.

With template switching, a universal primer site was added, and the cDNA carried unique molecular identifiers. One entry per CDR3 protein, called by TCRdb with MiXCR from the 5' RACE reads. Altogether about 520,000 distinct CDR3 sequences are present, around 20% being singletons, with the ten largest covering around 0.9%. The CDR3 extends over 11 amino acids. V lost 7 bases and J 7 bases, leaving 7 bases between the germline ends. A further study also used this sample, focusing on T cells expressing NK-cell markers. From that study: The TCR beta repertoires originated in sorted CD3+CD56+NKG2C+, CD3+CD56+NKG2C- and CD3+CD56-NKG2C+ T cells. Dominant NKG2C+ clonotypes were found to form 1.0-7.0% of CD8+ T cells in several donors.

Sequencing used CD4+ T cells sorted from blood. The TCR originated in a woman in her late teens or twenties in good health. V gene TRBV12-3 or TRBV12-4 combines with J gene TRBJ2-2; TRBD2 might be the D (5 bases). CDR3 nucleotide sequence: TGTGCCAGCACCCGGGACGGGGAGCTGTTTTTT. Its translation is CASTRDGELFF.